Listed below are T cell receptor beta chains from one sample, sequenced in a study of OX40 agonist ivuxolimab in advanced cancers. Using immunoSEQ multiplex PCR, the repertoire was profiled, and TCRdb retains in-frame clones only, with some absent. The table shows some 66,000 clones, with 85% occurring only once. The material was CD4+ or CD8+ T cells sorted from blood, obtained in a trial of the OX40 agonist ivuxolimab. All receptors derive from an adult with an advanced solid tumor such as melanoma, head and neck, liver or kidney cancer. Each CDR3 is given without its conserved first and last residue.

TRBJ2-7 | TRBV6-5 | ASRKSGSSYEQY
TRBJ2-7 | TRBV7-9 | ASSLDASTYEQY
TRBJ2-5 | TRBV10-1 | ASSGPIRRLEY
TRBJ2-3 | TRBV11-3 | ASTGGGSSDTQY
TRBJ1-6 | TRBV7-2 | ASSTRPRPNSPLH
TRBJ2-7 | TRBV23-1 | ASSQSGTGGKNSSYEQY
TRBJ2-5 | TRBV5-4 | ASSSGPQETQY
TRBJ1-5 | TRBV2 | ASSEAGGDWSNQPQH
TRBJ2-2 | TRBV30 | AWSVFGLAVTGELF
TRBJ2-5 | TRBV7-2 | ASSLSAGGAPTQY
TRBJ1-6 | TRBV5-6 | ASSLWVYNSPLH
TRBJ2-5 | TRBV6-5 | ASSYQLAMAETQY
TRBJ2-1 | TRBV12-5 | ASGTSKSGNEQF
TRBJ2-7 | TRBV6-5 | ATTGPYEQY
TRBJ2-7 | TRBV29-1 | SVGRDGAEQY
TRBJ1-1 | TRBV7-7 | ASSPSVQGYTEAF
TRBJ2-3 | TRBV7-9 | ASSLVGVTQY
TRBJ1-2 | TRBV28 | ASGGDSGYT
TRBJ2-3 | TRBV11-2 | ASSLVAVDTQY
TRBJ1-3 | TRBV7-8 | ASSHRRGTGNTIY
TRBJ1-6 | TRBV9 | ASSEGVRGRRSYNSPLH
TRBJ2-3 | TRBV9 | ASSVGVGLTDTQY
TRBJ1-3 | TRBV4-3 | ASSQETGSGNTIY
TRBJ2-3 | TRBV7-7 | ASSQSGGITDTQY
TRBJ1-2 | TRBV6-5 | ASSSNPPNYGYT
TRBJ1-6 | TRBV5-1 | ASSSYSGRGNSPLH
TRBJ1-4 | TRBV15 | ATSRDTRGASEKLF
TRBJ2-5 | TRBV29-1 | SVRRQGVGETQY
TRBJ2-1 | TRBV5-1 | ASSQTIRQDSLF
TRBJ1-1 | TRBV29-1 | SVVAQGFGTEAF
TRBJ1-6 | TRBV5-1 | ASRGGDNSPLH
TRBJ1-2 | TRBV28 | ASSLLLNGYT
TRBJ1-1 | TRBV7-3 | ASSLGQGNTEAF
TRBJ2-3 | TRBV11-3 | ASSLLFTDTQY
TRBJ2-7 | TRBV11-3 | ASSLVLADAYEQY
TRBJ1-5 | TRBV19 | ASSFRGDQPQH
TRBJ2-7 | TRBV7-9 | ASSPGGWREQY
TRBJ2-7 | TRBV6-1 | ASSSAVWGYEQY
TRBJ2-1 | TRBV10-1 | ASSGTRDRNEQF
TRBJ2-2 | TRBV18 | ASSRLGGGELF
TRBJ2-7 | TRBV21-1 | ASSKGGSNSYEQY
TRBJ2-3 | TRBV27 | ASSLRNGVYTDTQY
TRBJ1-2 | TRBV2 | ASIFGGSEGYT
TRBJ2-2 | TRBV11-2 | ASSFDPTSANTGELF
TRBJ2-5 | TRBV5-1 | ASSPVPSGYAETQY
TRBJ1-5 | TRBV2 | ASSPTGKRQPQH
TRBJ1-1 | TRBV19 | ASSGQGRVEAF
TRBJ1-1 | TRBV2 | ASSPRGSGGTEAF
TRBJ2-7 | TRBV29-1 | SVERVGVNEQY
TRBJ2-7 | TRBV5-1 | ASSLDAGGPYEQY
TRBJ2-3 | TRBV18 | ASSIQGQGDTQY
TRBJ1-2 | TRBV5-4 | ASSLDPGGYGYT
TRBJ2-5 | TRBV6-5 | ASRAGLETQY
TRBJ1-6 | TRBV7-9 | ASNRPGGNSPLH
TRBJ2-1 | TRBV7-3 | ASSLFSSGRNEQF
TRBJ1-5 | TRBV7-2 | ASSPDRGQPQH
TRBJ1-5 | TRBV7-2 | ASSLQENQPQH